Each of the 20 T cell receptor beta chains below was sequenced from the same sample in a study of OX40 agonist ivuxolimab in advanced cancers. Method: immunoSEQ multiplex PCR; TCRdb's copy keeps in-frame clones and lacks some. The sample yields around 70,000 clones, about 79% seen once. The sample consisted of CD4+ or CD8+ T cells sorted from blood, taken in a trial of the OX40 agonist ivuxolimab. The source of these receptors is an adult with an advanced solid tumor such as melanoma, head and neck, liver or kidney cancer.

The V gene is TRBV18, the J gene TRBJ2-3; the D gene is possibly TRBD2 (6 bases). V was trimmed by 4 bases and J by 2 bases, leaving 16 bases between them. Germline assignment: CDR1 KGHSH and CDR2 LQKENI. The CDR3 consists of 16 residues. CDR3 coding DNA: TGTGCCAGCTCACTTCTAGCCCCGGGAGACACAGATACGCAGTATTTT. Its protein is CASSLLAPGDTDTQYF.

The chain uses TRBV18 and TRBJ1-3; the match to TRBD1 covers 7 bases. CDR3 length equals 15 residues. The germline V gene encodes CDR1 KGHSH and CDR2 LQKENI. After removal of 6 bases from V and 0 bases from J, the junction contained 5 bases not matched to a gene. CDR3 residues: CASSPGQVSGNTIYF. The CDR3 DNA follows: TGTGCCAGCTCCCCCGGACAGGTCTCTGGAAACACCATATATTTT.

The chain has TRBV11-2 and TRBJ2-3, with 7 bases that match TRBD1. Trimming cost V 5 bases and J 0 bases; bases outside gene matches: 8. The CDR3 extends over 16 amino acids. The germline V gene encodes CDR1 SGHAT and CDR2 FQNNGV. The CDR3 protein is CASSRRQGFSTDTQYF. In DNA form, the CDR3 reads TGTGCCAGCAGCCGACGACAGGGATTTAGCACAGATACGCAGTATTTT.

This chain uses TRBV6-5 with TRBJ1-6, with a weak D call TRBD1 (6 bases). There are 16 residues in the CDR3. Germline V CDR1 and CDR2: MNHEY, SVGAGI. V lost 4 bases to trimming and J lost 9 bases, with 19 bases between them. The CDR3 here is CASSSSLQGTSSPLHF. The CDR3, as DNA: TGTGCCAGCAGTTCCTCTCTGCAGGGGACCTCTTCACCCCTCCACTTT.

The chain uses TRBV15 and TRBJ1-4; 7 bases map to TRBD1. J was trimmed by 2 bases and V by 0 bases; bases with no gene match: 3. CDR3 length: 16 residues. Per the germline V gene, CDR1 is LNHNV and CDR2 is YYDKDF (reference sequence). CDR3 region: CATSREGGGTNEKLFF. The CDR3 region has the DNA TGTGCCACCAGCAGAGAGGGAGGGGGCACTAATGAAAAACTGTTTTTT.

CDR3 residues: CASSPGLAGTDTQYF. CDR3 nucleotides: TGCGCCAGCAGCCCCGGGCTAGCGGGCACAGATACGCAGTATTTT. The chain carries TRBV10-2 and TRBJ2-3; 7 bases match TRBD2. V gave up 6 bases and J gave up 1 base; unmatched junction bases: 7. Germline V lookup: CDR1 WSHSY, CDR2 SAAADI. The CDR3 extends over 15 amino acids.

A word on this clone: A much bigger clone sits one base away, suggesting this may be a read error. The rearrangement joins TRBV11-3 to TRBJ1-1, with no clear D. Germline CDR1 SGHNT, CDR2 YENEEA. This CDR3 spans 13 amino acids. Trimming took off 2 bases at V and 1 base at J, with 5 bases between the two ends. CDR3 DNA sequence: TGTGCCAGCAGCTTACGGGGGAACACTGAAGCTTTCTTT. Protein product: CASSLRGNTEAFF.

This chain connects TRBV6-5 to TRBJ2-7, with D possibly matching TRBD1 (6 bases). Germline values: CDR1 MNHEY, CDR2 SVGAGI. Trimming stripped 2 bases from V and 7 bases from J, with 18 bases between. The CDR3 consists of 15 residues. CDR3: CASSYTGLNPREQYF. DNA of the CDR3: TGTGCCAGCAGTTACACAGGGCTAAATCCTCGAGAGCAGTACTTC.

CDR3 loop: CASSFDRDTEAFF. The CDR3 DNA sequence: TGTGCCAGCAGCTTTGACAGGGACACTGAAGCTTTCTTT. The genes are TRBV7-9 and TRBJ1-1; TRBD1 matches at 7 bases. Per the germline V gene, CDR1 is SEHNR and CDR2 is FQNEAQ (reference sequence). V trimming: 3 bases; J trimming: 3 bases; junction bases outside the gene matches: 1. The CDR3 contains 13 residues.

The chain couples TRBV4-1 to TRBJ1-1; D is unclear. Trimming left V 3 bases short and J 7 bases short, with 12 bases between. The CDR3 runs 13 residues. Germline V gene sequence: CDR1 MGHRA, CDR2 YSYEKL. The CDR3 sequence: CASSHSPGVEAFF. The DNA for the CDR3 is TGCGCCAGCAGCCACTCCCCTGGTGTTGAAGCTTTCTTT.

This chain connects TRBV19 to TRBJ1-3; no clear D gene. The V gene lost 1 base and the J gene lost 0 bases, with 7 bases spanning the gap. CDR1 is LNHDA and CDR2 is SQIVND in the germline V gene (reference sequence). The CDR3 contains 15 residues. For the CDR3, the DNA is TGTGCCAGTAGTATAGGAGCAAGCTCTGGAAACACCATATATTTT. The encoded protein is CASSIGASSGNTIYF.

This chain uses TRBV7-3 with TRBJ2-3; D might be TRBD2 (5 bases). Trimming took 5 bases from V and 0 from J, leaving 9 bases between them. This CDR3 comprises 14 residues. Germline-derived CDR1 and CDR2 are SGHTA and FQGTGA. The CDR3 bases are TGTGCCAGCAGCCCCGGACTGAGCACAGATACGCAGTATTTT. This gives the protein CASSPGLSTDTQYF.

The chain carries TRBV27 and TRBJ1-1; D not resolved. Germline lookup yields CDR1 MNHEY and CDR2 SMNVEV (reference sequence). The CDR3 has 15 amino acids. V shed 2 bases and J shed 5 bases, with 15 bases lying between them. This CDR3 reads CASSLEGFGGTEAFF. Here the CDR3 DNA reads TGTGCCAGCAGTTTAGAGGGATTTGGTGGGACTGAAGCTTTCTTT.

The chain is built from TRBV5-1 and TRBJ2-2; possibly TRBD2 for D (5 bases). Germline CDR1 reads SGHRS; CDR2 reads YFSETQ. The CDR3 totals 14 residues. Trimming removed 5 bases from V and 4 bases from J, with 12 bases in between. CDR3 coding DNA: TGCGCCAGCAGGAGAGAGGGATCCACCGGGGAGCTGTTTTTT. Amino acids: CASRREGSTGELFF.

The chain uses TRBV28 and TRBJ1-2; no clear D gene. This CDR3 is 12 amino acids long. Germline V lookup: CDR1 MDHEN, CDR2 SYDVKM. The V end lost 3 bases, the J end lost 8 bases, and 10 bases lay between the germline ends. The chain's CDR3 is CASSLRERGYTF. DNA of the CDR3: TGTGCCAGCAGTTTGAGGGAGAGGGGCTACACCTTC.

The chain combines TRBV29-1 with TRBJ2-1; D might be TRBD1 (5 bases). The germline gives CDR1 SQVTM, CDR2 ANQGSEA. There are 14 residues in the CDR3. Between the trimmed V and J ends, which lost 4 bases and 4 bases, there was a span of 14 bases. The CDR3: CSVVRQLSYNEQFF. CDR3 DNA sequence: TGCAGCGTTGTAAGACAGCTCTCTTACAATGAGCAGTTCTTC.

The rearrangement links TRBV5-8 to TRBJ2-7; weak D call: TRBD2 (6 bases). The CDR3 has 13 residues. V gave up 4 bases and J gave up 1 base, with 9 bases separating them. CDR1 is SGHTS and CDR2 is YDEGEE in the germline V gene. The CDR3 reads CASSRGLSYEQYF. CDR3 nucleotide sequence: TGTGCCAGCAGCCGGGGACTTTCCTACGAGCAGTACTTC.

Written as DNA, the CDR3 is TGTGCCAGCAGCCCCGGGGGGCGGAGGGGCACTGAAGCTTTCTTT. Residues: CASSPGGRRGTEAFF. J is TRBJ1-1 and V is TRBV14; D might be TRBD1 (6 bases). CDR1 SGHDN and CDR2 FVKESK come from the germline V gene. The CDR3 runs to 15 residues. Trimming cost V 4 bases and J 4 bases, with 16 bases left between them.

The V gene is TRBV9, the J gene TRBJ1-1; perhaps TRBD1 as D (5 bases). The germline V gene has CDR1 SGDLS and CDR2 YYNGEE. This CDR3 is 14 amino acids long. Trimming took 4 bases from V and 1 from J, leaving 11 bases between them. CDR3: CASSPRAQNTEAFF. The CDR3 region has the DNA TGTGCCAGCAGCCCCAGGGCCCAGAACACTGAAGCTTTCTTT. The full variable domain, rest sourced from reference TRBV9 and TRBJ1-1, is DSGVTQTPKHLITATGQRVTLRCSPRSGDLSVYWYQQSLDQGLQFLIQYYNGEERAKGNILERFSAQQFPDLHSELNLSSLELGDSALYFCASSPRAQNTEAFFGQGTRLTVV.

The chain uses TRBV10-1 and TRBJ2-1; 8 bases fit TRBD1. Germline loops: CDR1 WNHNN, CDR2 SYGVQD (reference sequence). V was clipped by 6 bases and J by 6 bases; unmatched bases: 10. The CDR3 runs 15 residues. CDR3 residues: CASSPGDRISNEQFF. In DNA form, the CDR3 reads TGCGCCAGCAGCCCCGGGGACAGGATTAGCAATGAGCAGTTCTTC.